This note documents a single T cell receptor beta chain sequence. The sample comes from a study of blood T cell repertoires in COVID-19. Germline CDR1 is LGHNA and CDR2 is YNFKEQ. With V trimmed by 4 bases and J by 4 bases, 12 bases remained unmatched. The CDR3 totals 16 residues. Here immunoSEQ multiplex PCR was the method, and the copy in TCRdb shows in-frame clones only, minus some. The table has hundreds of thousands of clones, approximately 87% seen once. The chain joins TRBV4-2 to TRBJ1-2, with 7 nucleotides matching TRBD1. This sequence originates from a woman in her sixties with COVID-19, enrolled during active disease. The sequenced material came from peripheral blood. The CDR3 region is CASSRASGTDFYGYTF. In DNA, the CDR3 is TGTGCCAGCAGCCGAGCCTCCGGGACAGATTTCTATGGCTACACCTTC.